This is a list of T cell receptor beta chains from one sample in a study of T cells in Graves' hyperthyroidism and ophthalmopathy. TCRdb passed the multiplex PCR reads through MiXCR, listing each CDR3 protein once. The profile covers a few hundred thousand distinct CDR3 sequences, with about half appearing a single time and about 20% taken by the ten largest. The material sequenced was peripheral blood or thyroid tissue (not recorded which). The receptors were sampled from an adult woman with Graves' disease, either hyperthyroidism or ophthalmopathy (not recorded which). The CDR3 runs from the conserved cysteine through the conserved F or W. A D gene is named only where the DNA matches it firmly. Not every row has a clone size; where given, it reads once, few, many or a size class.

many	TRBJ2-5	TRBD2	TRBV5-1	CASSLTGLAIQETQYF	TGCGCCAGCAGCTTGACGGGACTAGCGATCCAAGAGACCCAGTACTTC
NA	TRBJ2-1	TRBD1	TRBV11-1	CASSLGWTGKGNEQFF	TGTGCCAGCAGCTTAGGGTGGACAGGAAAGGGCAATGAGCAGTTCTTC
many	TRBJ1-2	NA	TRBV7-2	CASSLGATYGYTF	TGTGCCAGCAGCTTAGGAGCAACCTATGGCTACACCTTC
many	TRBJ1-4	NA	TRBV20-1	CSGRRGTKLFF	TGCAGTGGGAGGAGGGGGACGAAACTGTTTTTT
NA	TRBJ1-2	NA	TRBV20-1	CSLLGPSGYTF	TGCAGTTTGTTAGGACCCAGCGGCTACACCTTC
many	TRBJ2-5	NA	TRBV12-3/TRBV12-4	CASSMTEGGAQYF	TGTGCCAGCAGTATGACCGAGGGTGGGGCCCAGTACTTC
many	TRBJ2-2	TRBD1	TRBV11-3	CASSPGTGLVTGELFF	TGTGCCAGCAGCCCCGGGACAGGGTTGGTCACCGGGGAGCTGTTTTTT
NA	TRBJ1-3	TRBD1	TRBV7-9	CASSSLQGGTIYF	TGTGCCAGCAGCTCCCTACAGGGGGGCACCATATATTTT
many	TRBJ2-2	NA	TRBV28	CAILRSGELFF	TGTGCCATCCTACGGAGCGGGGAGCTGTTTTTT
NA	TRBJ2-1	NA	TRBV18	CASSPDQETQFF	TGTGCCAGCTCACCAGACCAAGAGACCCAGTTCTTC
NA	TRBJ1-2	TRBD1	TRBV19	CASNTGAYGYTF	TGTGCCAGTAATACAGGGGCCTATGGCTACACCTTC
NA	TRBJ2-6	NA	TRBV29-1	CSVLRPSSGANVLTF	TGCAGCGTCTTAAGGCCAAGCTCTGGGGCCAACGTCCTGACTTTC
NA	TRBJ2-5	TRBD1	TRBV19	CASSIGTGGETQYF	TGTGCCAGTAGTATCGGGACAGGGGGAGAGACCCAGTACTTC
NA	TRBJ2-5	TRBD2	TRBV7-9	CASSLVPGLVETQYF	TGTGCCAGCAGCTTAGTACCCGGACTAGTTGAGACCCAGTACTTC
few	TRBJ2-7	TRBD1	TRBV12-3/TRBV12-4	CASSQRTGGYEQYF	TGTGCCAGCAGCCAAAGGACAGGGGGCTACGAGCAGTACTTC
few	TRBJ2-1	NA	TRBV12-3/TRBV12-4	CASSPNRLGEQFF	TGTGCCAGCAGCCCAAACCGTCTCGGGGAGCAGTTCTTC
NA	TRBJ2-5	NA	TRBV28	CASSFRLQETQYF	TGTGCCAGCAGTTTTCGGCTCCAAGAGACCCAGTACTTC
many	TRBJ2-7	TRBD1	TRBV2	CASSPPTGENYEQYF	TGTGCCAGCTCACCCCCGACAGGGGAGAACTACGAGCAGTACTTC
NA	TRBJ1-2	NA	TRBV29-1	CSVAGTTYGYTF	TGCAGCGTTGCGGGGACAACATATGGCTACACCTTC
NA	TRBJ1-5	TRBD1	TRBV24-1	CATRGQGSGQPQHF	TGTGCCACCAGAGGACAGGGCTCTGGCCAGCCCCAGCATTTT
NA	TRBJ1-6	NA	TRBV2	CASSKDRRNNSPLHF	TGTGCCAGCAGCAAGGACAGAAGAAATAATTCACCCCTCCACTTT
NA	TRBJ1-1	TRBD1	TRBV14	CASSHGTGRHAFF	TGTGCCAGCAGCCATGGGACAGGGAGGCATGCTTTCTTT
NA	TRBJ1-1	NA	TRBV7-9	CASSTTATEAFF	TGTGCCAGCAGCACGACAGCAACTGAAGCTTTCTTT